The clone carrying this T cell receptor beta chain was picked up many times. There are 16 residues in the CDR3. Trimming took 4 bases from V and 5 from J, leaving 19 bases between them. Germline V gene lookup returns CDR1 MDHEN and CDR2 SYDVKM. Time point defined: newly diagnosed GD, antithyroid drugs for less than 3 months. Construction of the TCR library relied on RNA isolated from PBMCs. The source of the sample is a study of regulatory T cells in long-lasting Graves disease. CDR3-region Arm-PCR and iRepertoire HTBI primers produced the TCR beta libraries. Using its own MiXCR run on the multiplex PCR reads, TCRdb lists one record per CDR3 protein. The table has about 500,000 distinct CDR3 sequences, around 13% seen once. Separately, the same data were catalogued under a study of T cells in Graves' hyperthyroidism and ophthalmopathy.

This TCR came from a young woman with Graves disease. Sequences were derived from peripheral blood mononuclear cells (PBMCs), sampled at new diagnosis, from a patient treated with antithyroid drugs. The chain joins TRBV28 to TRBJ2-3; TRBD2 might be the D (7 bases). Here the CDR3 reads CASSSRGLGGRDTQYF. DNA of the CDR3: TGTGCCAGCAGTTCCCGAGGACTAGGGGGAAGAGATACGCAGTATTTT.